One sample yielded the 25 T cell receptor beta chains listed below, sequenced in a study of blood T cell repertoires in COVID-19. This table comes from immunoSEQ multiplex PCR, and its TCRdb copy is limited to in-frame clones, with some not included. The table shows around 260,000 clones, with 80% to 95% occurring only once. Sample: PBMCs or T cells enriched from blood (not recorded which). These receptors all stem from a woman in her twenties or thirties who had recovered from COVID-19.

A few counts support this clone. This chain joins TRBV6-2 or TRBV6-3 and TRBJ2-7, with 13 bases that match TRBD2. CDR3 length: 14 amino acids. V lost 5 bases and J lost 3; bases outside the gene matches: 1. Per germline, CDR1 MNHEY and CDR2 SVGEGT. This CDR3 is CASSRTSGSYEQYF. CDR3 DNA: TGTGCCAGCAGTCGGACTAGCGGGAGCTACGAGCAGTACTTC.

The chain has TRBV28 and TRBJ2-7; 9 nucleotides line up with TRBD2. Trimming removed 2 bases from V and 4 bases from J; junction bases left unmatched: 3. The germline V gene has CDR1 MDHEN and CDR2 SYDVKM. The CDR3 spans 14 residues. CDR3: CASSLGGRVYEQYF. CDR3 DNA: TGTGCCAGCAGTTTAGGCGGGAGGGTATACGAGCAGTACTTC.

The chain links TRBV7-2 to TRBJ2-1; 11 bases are a match to TRBD2. CDR3 length equals 17 residues. CDR1 SGHTA and CDR2 FQGNSA come from the germline V gene. V shed 3 bases and J 0 bases; nucleotides not matched to a gene: 4. CDR3 nucleotides: TGTGCCAGCAGCTTGAAGACTAGCGGGGTCTCCTACAATGAGCAGTTCTTC. Its protein product is CASSLKTSGVSYNEQFF.

The J gene is TRBJ2-1, the V gene TRBV9, with 7 nucleotides matching TRBD2. CDR1 SGDLS and CDR2 YYNGEE come from the germline V gene. Germline trimming cut 3 bases from V and 10 bases from J; bases unmatched to any gene: 7. This CDR3 has 13 residues. The CDR3 DNA is TGTGCCAGCAGCGCCGCGGGAGACTACGAGCAGTTCTTC. It yields the protein CASSAAGDYEQFF.

This chain joins TRBV19 and TRBJ2-1, with 10 bases aligning to TRBD2. With V trimmed by 7 bases and J by 5 bases, 8 bases remained unmatched. Looked up from germline, CDR1 is LNHDA and CDR2 is SQIVND (reference sequence). The CDR3 totals 15 residues. Written as DNA, the CDR3 is TGTGCCAGTATCAGCGGGAGGGGTTCCAACAATGAGCAGTTCTTC. This gives the protein CASISGRGSNNEQFF. Complete variable domain (other parts from reference TRBV19 and TRBJ2-1): DGGITQSPKYLFRKEGQNVTLSCEQNLNHDAMYWYRQDPGQGLRLIYYSQIVNDFQKGDIAEGYSVSREKKESFPLTVTSAQKNPTAFYLCASISGRGSNNEQFFGPGTRLTVL.

The chain has TRBV28 and TRBJ2-7, with 8 bases lining up with TRBD1. The length of the CDR3 is 14 residues. Trimming took 5 bases from V and 3 from J; bases not matched to a gene: 6. Germline CDR1 reads MDHEN; CDR2 reads SYDVKM. In DNA, the CDR3 is TGTGCCAGCAGTACCGGACAGGGTGACTACGAGCAGTACTTC. Translation: CASSTGQGDYEQYF.

This clone occurred once. This rearrangement joins TRBV30 to TRBJ2-7; the D gene is possibly TRBD2 (5 bases). Per the germline V gene, CDR1 is GTSNPN and CDR2 is SVGIG (reference sequence). CDR3 length: 13 amino acids. The V end was cut by 0 bases, the J end by 4 bases, with 10 bases between. CDR3 DNA: TGTGCCTGGAGTGTAGATAGAGGGTACGAGCAGTACTTC. Amino acids: CAWSVDRGYEQYF.

V and J are TRBV2 and TRBJ2-7, with 8 bases aligning to TRBD2. Trimming cost V 8 bases and J 5 bases; bases outside gene matches: 8. Germline V gene lookup returns CDR1 SNHLY and CDR2 FYNNEI. The length of the CDR3 is 13 residues. CDR3 residues: CASGERERHEQYF. For the CDR3, the DNA is TGTGCCAGCGGGGAGCGGGAGCGACACGAGCAGTACTTC.

This clone was seen more than once but under ten times. This sequence joins TRBV10-3 and TRBJ1-1; the match to TRBD1 covers 8 bases. With 10 bases clipped from V and 4 bases from J, the junction kept 2 bases outside the gene matches. Per germline, CDR1 ENHRY and CDR2 SYGVKD. The CDR3 contains 11 residues. The CDR3 is CATTGGTEAFF. In nucleotides, the CDR3 is TGTGCCACAACAGGGGGCACTGAAGCTTTCTTT.

The CDR3 spells CASSDRGRHEQYF. The DNA of the CDR3 is TGTGCCAGCAGTGACAGGGGGCGGCACGAGCAGTACTTC. J is TRBJ2-7 and V is TRBV27; TRBD1 matches 10 bases. Germline V gives CDR1 MNHEY, CDR2 SMNVEV (reference sequence). The CDR3 has 13 amino acids. J lost 5 bases, V lost 5 bases, and 3 bases had no gene match.

The rearrangement uses TRBV5-4 and TRBJ2-7; 7 bases align to TRBD1. The germline CDR1 and CDR2 sequences are SGHNT and YYREEE (reference sequence). CDR3 length: 13 amino acids. Losses at the gene ends were 2 bases for V and 5 bases for J; bases not matched to a gene: 4. The CDR3 nucleotides read TGTGCCAGCAGCTTAGAGGGGGCCAACGAGCAGTACTTC. This encodes CASSLEGANEQYF.

The CDR3 here is CASSPYRRTVNTEAFF. Here the CDR3 DNA reads TGCGCCAGCAGCCCATACCGAAGGACAGTGAACACTGAAGCTTTCTTT. This chain connects TRBV5-1 to TRBJ1-1; TRBD1 might be the D (6 bases). CDR3 size: 16 residues. Germline V gene sequence: CDR1 SGHRS, CDR2 YFSETQ. Trimming shortened V by 4 bases and J by 0 bases, and 16 bases separated the two germline ends.

This chain uses TRBV5-1 with TRBJ2-1; 7 bases are shared with TRBD1. CDR3 size: 13 residues. V lost 4 bases, J lost 5 bases, and 3 bases stayed unmatched. Germline assignment: CDR1 SGHRS and CDR2 YFSETQ. The CDR3 DNA sequence: TGCGCCAGCAGCCACGGGACAGACAATGAGCAGTTCTTC. Protein: CASSHGTDNEQFF.

The chain recombines TRBV18 with TRBJ2-7; no clear D. Trimming stripped 3 bases from V and 0 bases from J, with 18 bases between. Germline V lookup: CDR1 KGHSH, CDR2 LQKENI. CDR3 length equals 17 residues. The CDR3 region is CASSPRPLVISSYEQYF. The CDR3 DNA reads as TGTGCCAGCTCACCCCGGCCCCTAGTGATAAGCTCCTACGAGCAGTACTTC.

The chain carries TRBV6-2 or TRBV6-3 and TRBJ2-3, with 15 bases identical to TRBD2. The trim removed 6 bases at V and 7 bases at J, leaving 11 bases unmatched. This CDR3 contains 17 residues. The germline V gene has CDR1 MNHEY and CDR2 SVGEGT. CDR3 in amino acids: CASSPRPGLAGGNTQYF. The CDR3 DNA is TGTGCCAGCAGCCCCCGCCCCGGACTAGCGGGAGGGAATACGCAGTATTTT.

The V and J genes are TRBV6-5 and TRBJ1-1; 7 bases match TRBD1. Germline-derived CDR1 and CDR2 are MNHEY and SVGAGI. With V trimmed by 6 bases and J by 0 bases, 1 base remained unmatched. The CDR3 is 13 amino acids. The CDR3 reads CASRTGVNTEAFF. DNA for the CDR3: TGTGCCAGCAGAACAGGGGTGAACACTGAAGCTTTCTTT.

V is TRBV28 and J is TRBJ2-7; TRBD2 matches at 9 bases. The germline V gene encodes CDR1 MDHEN and CDR2 SYDVKM. V was pared by 2 bases and J by 4 bases, with 6 bases of the junction left unmatched. The CDR3 length is 15 residues. The CDR3 DNA follows: TGTGCCAGCAGTTTAGGGGCTAGCGGGGCTTACGAGCAGTACTTC. Its translation is CASSLGASGAYEQYF.

The chain recombines TRBV25-1 with TRBJ1-1; D may be TRBD1 (6 bases). Trimming shortened V by 3 bases and J by 0 bases, and 14 bases separated the two germline ends. From germline, CDR1 is MGHDK and CDR2 SYGVNS. CDR3 length equals 16 residues. CDR3 DNA: TGTGCCAGCAGTGACTTGCAGGGGCCCGTGAACACTGAAGCTTTCTTT. Translated, it gives CASSDLQGPVNTEAFF. Combining the CDR3 with reference TRBV25-1 and TRBJ1-1 gives the whole variable domain EADIYQTPRYLVIGTGKKITLECSQTMGHDKMYWYQQDPGMELHLIHYSYGVNSTEKGDLSSESTVSRIRTEHFPLTLESARPSHTSQYLCASSDLQGPVNTEAFFGQGTRLTVV.

V is TRBV28 and J is TRBJ1-6; no clear D. Per germline, CDR1 MDHEN and CDR2 SYDVKM. V was shortened by 2 bases and J by 8 bases, with 4 bases between the two germline ends. This CDR3 region has 12 residues. The chain's CDR3 is CASSLLDSPLHF. CDR3 nucleotide sequence: TGTGCCAGCAGTTTACTTGATTCACCCCTCCACTTT.

The chain couples TRBV5-8 to TRBJ2-3; 9 bases align to TRBD2. Germline loops: CDR1 SGHTS, CDR2 YDEGEE. There are 16 residues in the CDR3. Germline trimming cut 1 base from V and 3 bases from J; bases unmatched to any gene: 6. In DNA, the CDR3 is TGTGCCAGCAGCTTGTTTAGGACTAGCGTGACAGATACGCAGTATTTT. Amino acid sequence: CASSLFRTSVTDTQYF.

The rearrangement links TRBV28 to TRBJ1-5; D is possibly TRBD1 (6 bases). V dropped 8 bases and J dropped 6 bases, with 26 bases sitting between them. The CDR3 extends over 17 amino acids. Germline V gene data show CDR1 as MDHEN and CDR2 as SYDVKM. DNA of the CDR3: TGTGCCAGCCTAAACCATGCCGGGACAAGGTTGGGTCAGCCCCAGCATTTT. Its protein product is CASLNHAGTRLGQPQHF.

This clone was counted a single time. The CDR3 is CASSLASGRPYNEQFF. For the CDR3, the DNA is TGTGCCAGCAGCTTAGCCAGCGGGAGGCCCTACAATGAGCAGTTCTTC. V and J are TRBV7-8 and TRBJ2-1, with 9 positions matching TRBD2. V trimming: 0 bases; J trimming: 2 bases; junction bases outside the gene matches: 2. CDR1 SGHVS and CDR2 FQNEAQ come from the germline V gene. CDR3 length equals 16 residues.

This clone was detected only once. The genes are TRBV28 and TRBJ1-1; tentatively, D is TRBD1 (6 bases). Germline-derived CDR1 and CDR2 are MDHEN and SYDVKM. The CDR3 contains 15 residues. V was shortened by 4 bases and J by 3 bases, with 15 bases between the two germline ends. CDR3 DNA: TGTGCCAGCAGTTCGGGGGGGGGCGAGGACACTGAAGCTTTCTTT. Translated, it gives CASSSGGGEDTEAFF.

The chain carries TRBV13 and TRBJ2-1; 15 nucleotides agree with TRBD2. The CDR3 has 19 residues. V trimming: 4 bases; J trimming: 0 bases; junction bases outside the gene matches: 7. Germline V gives CDR1 PRHDT, CDR2 FYEKMQ (reference sequence). The CDR3 DNA follows: TGTGCCAGCAGCTCCCGGACTAGCGGGAGGGAGAGCTCCTACAATGAGCAGTTCTTC. It encodes CASSSRTSGRESSYNEQFF.

V is TRBV21-1 and J is TRBJ2-3; TRBD1 is the table's D call, not checked against the DNA. TRBV21-1 is described as a pseudogene. This CDR3 contains 15 residues. CDR3: CASSRIDRDTDTQYF. In DNA, the CDR3 is TGTGCCAGCAGCAGGATAGACAGGGACACAGATACGCAGTATTTT.